A single sample gave rise to the 2 T cell receptor beta chains below, sequenced in a study of blood T cell repertoires in COVID-19. Produced via immunoSEQ multiplex PCR; TCRdb's table is partial and in-frame only. The profile shows approximately 66,000 clones, around 84% of them singletons. Sample: peripheral blood. All receptors come from a man between 45 and 60 years old with active COVID-19.

This chain joins TRBV27 and TRBJ2-3, with D perhaps TRBD2 (6 bases). Trimming left V 6 bases short and J 10 bases short, with 11 bases between. The CDR3 totals 11 residues. Germline CDR1 is MNHEY and CDR2 is SMNVEV (reference sequence). The CDR3 DNA follows: TGTGCCAGCAGGGGACTCGGTGCGCAGTATTTT. Encoded protein: CASRGLGAQYF.

This chain links TRBV6-6 with TRBJ1-1, with D unclear. The length of the CDR3 is 13 residues. Germline values: CDR1 MNHNY, CDR2 SVGAGI (reference sequence). The V end was cut by 6 bases, the J end by 1 base, with 9 bases between. CDR3 sequence (DNA): TGTGCCAGCAGCCTTGACAAGAACACTGAAGCTTTCTTT. Its translation: CASSLDKNTEAFF.